The present entry profiles one TCR beta chain with its context. The entry originates in a study of cytomegalovirus exposure and HLA in healthy donors. The germline V and J ends were trimmed by 10 bases and 7 bases, with 17 bases remaining between them. From germline, CDR1 is MNHGY and CDR2 SAAAGT. The CDR3 is 13 residues long. The PCR used 60 Vbeta and 13 Jbeta primers. Repertoires were generated with immunoSEQ multiplex PCR, while TCRdb's copy carries only in-frame clones and drops some. Here the sample spans approximately 190,000 clones, 80% to 90% being singletons. This clonotype was obtained from a man under 40 in good health and CMV-seronegative. This chain links TRBV6-8 with TRBJ1-5; D is perhaps TRBD1 (5 bases). The sequenced sample consisted of PBMCs. The CDR3 DNA is TGTGCCAACCCGGACGGGGGGAAGCAGCCCCAGCATTTT. It is translated as CANPDGGKQPQHF.